This TCR beta chain comes out of a study of cytomegalovirus exposure and HLA in healthy donors. The PCR employed 60 Vbeta primers together with 13 Jbeta primers. TCRdb's copy holds only in-frame clones and misses some; the assay was immunoSEQ multiplex PCR. This sample carries about 130,000 clones, about 85% of them seen once, and the ten largest clones take about 1.5%. Study-wide findings and caveats: TCR beta V- and J-gene trimming was later associated with a missense DCLRE1C variant. Sequences of the TCR beta chain were said to predict the HLA-A and HLA-B alleles of most subjects accurately.

On this clone: Its antigen is undetermined.

Input material: PBMCs. The receptor comes from a boy between 10 and 17 years old in good health and CMV-seronegative.

CDR3 in DNA: TGTGCCAGCAGCCGAACCTCGACCTTGACAGGGTCCTACGAGCAGTACTTC. This translates into CASSRTSTLTGSYEQYF. This chain links TRBV7-8 with TRBJ2-7; 7 bases are a match to TRBD1. Germline assignment: CDR1 SGHVS and CDR2 FQNEAQ. This CDR3 is built from 17 residues. The ends lost 5 bases at V and 1 base at J; junction bases unmatched: 14.